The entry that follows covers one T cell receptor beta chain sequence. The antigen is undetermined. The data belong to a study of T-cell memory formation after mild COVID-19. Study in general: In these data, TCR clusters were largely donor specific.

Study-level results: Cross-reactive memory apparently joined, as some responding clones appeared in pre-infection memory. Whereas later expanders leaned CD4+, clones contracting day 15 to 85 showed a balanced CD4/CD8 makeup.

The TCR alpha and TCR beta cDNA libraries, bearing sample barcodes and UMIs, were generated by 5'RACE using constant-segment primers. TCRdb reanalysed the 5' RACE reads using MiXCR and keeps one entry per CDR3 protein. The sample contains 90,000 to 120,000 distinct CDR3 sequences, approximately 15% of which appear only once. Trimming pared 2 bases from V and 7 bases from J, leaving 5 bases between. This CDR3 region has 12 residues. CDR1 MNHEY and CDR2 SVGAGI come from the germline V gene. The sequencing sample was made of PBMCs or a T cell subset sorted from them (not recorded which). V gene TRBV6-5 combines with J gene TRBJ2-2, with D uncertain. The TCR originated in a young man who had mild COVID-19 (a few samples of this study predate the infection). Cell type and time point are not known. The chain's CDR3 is CASSYASGELFF. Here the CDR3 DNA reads TGTGCCAGCAGTTACGCCAGCGGGGAGCTGTTTTTT.